This TCR beta chain derives from a study of identifying expanded T cells in peripheral blood. Overall study findings and caveats: Technical replicates showed about 1.2 changed clones; approximately 2 weeks about 16.4; four weeks 19. Clone count variance between roughly 2-week samples rose with total template count.

Trimming left V 2 bases short and J 2 bases short, with 16 bases between. Germline loops: CDR1 LGHNA, CDR2 YSLEER. This CDR3 contains 16 residues. Concerning this clone itself: Its matching antigen is unknown.

Collection occurred without any documented infections or immune events in donors. Method: immunoSEQ multiplex PCR; TCRdb's copy keeps in-frame clones and lacks some. Among fewer than 55,000 clones, roughly 82% were seen once, and the ten largest hold 13% to 15%. The receptor was derived from a person between 18 and 70 years old in good health. This chain uses TRBV4-3 with TRBJ2-7; tentatively, D is TRBD2 (6 bases). Sequences were obtained from blood. The CDR3 reads CASSQSRSGLTYEQYF. The CDR3 bases are TGCGCCAGCAGCCAATCTCGCTCGGGACTCACCTACGAGCAGTACTTC.